The 4 T cell receptor beta chains below all came from one sample that was sequenced in a study of blood T cell repertoires in COVID-19. Sequencing was performed with immunoSEQ multiplex PCR; in TCRdb, only in-frame clones are kept and a portion is missing. The sample includes 150,000 or so clones, around 80% of them seen just once. Sequencing was done on a sample of peripheral blood. The receptors derive from a woman of 80 years or more with active or convalescent COVID-19.

The chain recombines TRBV7-2 with TRBJ2-5, with D tentatively TRBD1 (6 bases). CDR1 is SGHTA and CDR2 is FQGNSA in the germline V gene. This CDR3 spans 11 amino acids. V was cut by 5 bases and J by 7 bases, with 8 bases left in between. CDR3: CASSQGGTQYF. As DNA, the CDR3 is TGTGCCAGCAGCCAAGGGGGGACCCAGTACTTC.

V gene TRBV5-1 combines with J gene TRBJ2-3, with 14 bases matching TRBD2. V shed 4 bases, J shed 5 bases, and the junction held 6 bases outside the gene matches. Germline values: CDR1 SGHRS, CDR2 YFSETQ. This CDR3 region has 16 residues. The CDR3: CASSPGLAGGRDTQYF. The DNA of the CDR3 is TGCGCCAGCAGCCCAGGACTAGCGGGGGGCAGAGATACGCAGTATTTT.

The V gene is TRBV29-1, the J gene TRBJ1-1; 8 bases are a match to TRBD1. The CDR3 spans 11 residues. The germline CDR1 and CDR2 sequences are SQVTM and ANQGSEA. V trimming: 7 bases; J trimming: 7 bases; junction bases outside the gene matches: 5. The CDR3 DNA follows: TGCAGCGGGATCACAGGGGGTGAAGCTTTCTTT. This encodes CSGITGGEAFF.

The gene calls are TRBV6-1 and TRBJ1-1; no reliable D call. V was shortened by 1 base and J by 2 bases, with 8 bases between the two germline ends. Germline loops: CDR1 MNHNS, CDR2 SASEGT. The CDR3 runs to 14 residues. CDR3 sequence (DNA): TGTGCCAGCAGTGAAGGTCGGTATAACACTGAAGCTTTCTTT. It encodes CASSEGRYNTEAFF.